This entry lists 26 T cell receptor beta chains sequenced from one sample in a study of T cells in tumors after PD-1 blockade (dated by TCRdb to 2018 to 2020). This specimen's time point label, per the study, means: after anti-PD-1 therapy. Libraries were built with the immunoSEQ multiplex PCR assay. What TCRdb holds here is the immuneACCESS table cut down to in-frame rearrangements. Part of the clones is not present; checked against another copy, under half of the missing clones reflect an unresolved V gene, and the others are unexplained. For this sample there are around 2,200 clones; roughly 69% appear just once. Together, the top ten hold approximately 12% of the sample. The specimen was tumor tissue, collected after anti-PD-1 treatment. The source of these receptors is a human donor with basal cell carcinoma.

This clone was seen a handful of times. V and J are TRBV30 and TRBJ2-3; D not certain. Germline values: CDR1 GTSNPN, CDR2 SVGIG (reference sequence). This CDR3 contains 12 residues. The ends were cut back, 5 bases at V and 5 bases at J, with 11 bases in the middle. CDR3 residues: CAWGLVGDTQYF. Written as DNA, the CDR3 is TGTGCCTGGGGGCTGGTGGGAGATACGCAGTATTTT.

The rearrangement links TRBV10-1 to TRBJ2-1; the D is unclear. The CDR3 contains 11 residues. The germline gives CDR1 WNHNN, CDR2 SYGVQD (reference sequence). V lost 3 bases to trimming and J lost 7 bases, with 4 bases between them. In DNA form, the CDR3 reads TGCGCCAGCAGTGATAGAAATGAGCAGTTCTTC. Amino acid sequence: CASSDRNEQFF.

The chain has TRBV28 and TRBJ2-1; D is undetermined. CDR3 length: 12 residues. Germline CDR1 MDHEN, CDR2 SYDVKM. V lost 2 bases and J 9 bases, leaving 8 bases between the germline ends. CDR3 nucleotide sequence: TGTGCCAGCAGTTTAGCTAAAGGTGAGCAGTTCTTC. Residues: CASSLAKGEQFF.

Only a few counts were recorded for this clone. This chain links TRBV7-6 with TRBJ1-4; the match to TRBD1 covers 10 bases. Germline V CDR1 and CDR2: SGHVS, FNYEAQ. The CDR3 consists of 14 residues. The J segment lost 7 bases and the V segment lost 1 base, leaving 0 bases of the junction unmatched. CDR3 nucleotide sequence: TGTGCCAGCAGCTTAGGGACAGGGGGTGAAAAACTGTTTTTT. Residues: CASSLGTGGEKLFF.

The chain is built from TRBV10-3 and TRBJ2-7; D may be TRBD2 (6 bases). V lost 4 bases, J lost 5 bases, and 18 bases lay in between. The CDR3 is 15 amino acids. Per the germline V gene, CDR1 is ENHRY and CDR2 is SYGVKD. This CDR3 reads CAISAEGQGRDEQYF. CDR3 nucleotide sequence: TGTGCCATCAGTGCGGAGGGGCAGGGACGGGACGAGCAGTACTTC.

The chain has TRBV28 and TRBJ2-5, with D possibly called TRBD1 or TRBD2 (5 bases each). Trimming stripped 5 bases from V and 0 bases from J, with 16 bases between. This CDR3 is 16 amino acids long. Germline CDR1 and CDR2: MDHEN and SYDVKM. CDR3 coding DNA: TGTGCCAGCAGTGGAGAGGTGGGGGAGTACCAAGAGACCCAGTACTTC. This codes for CASSGEVGEYQETQYF.

The chain employs TRBV7-2 and TRBJ2-1, with no clear D. The V gene lost 2 bases and the J gene lost 10 bases, with 12 bases spanning the gap. There are 13 residues in the CDR3. In germline, CDR1 is SGHTA, CDR2 FQGNSA. In DNA, the CDR3 is TGTGCCAGCAGCTTAAACTTCGGCAGGGAGCAGTTCTTC. Its translation is CASSLNFGREQFF.

The chain couples TRBV28 to TRBJ2-5; D remains unclear. The CDR3 spans 15 residues. V dropped 5 bases and J dropped 4 bases, with 17 bases sitting between them. Looked up from germline, CDR1 is MDHEN and CDR2 is SYDVKM. In nucleotides, the CDR3 is TGTGCCAGCAGTCCCCACCTATCCCGTTCAGAGACCCAGTACTTC. Its translation is CASSPHLSRSETQYF.

J is TRBJ2-7 and V is TRBV27, with a weak D call TRBD1 (6 bases). Germline CDR1 reads MNHEY; CDR2 reads SMNVEV (reference sequence). Trimming shortened V by 3 bases and J by 4 bases, and 16 bases separated the two germline ends. This CDR3 contains 15 residues. The CDR3 spells CASSFRQGIRYEQYF. The CDR3 DNA reads as TGTGCCAGCAGTTTCCGTCAGGGGATTAGGTACGAGCAGTACTTC.

In the case of this clone: The DNA is left out, because the CDR3 cannot be placed on it with certainty; the CDR3 is given as TCRdb lists it. V is TRBV6-5 and J is TRBJ1-2. Germline V gene sequence: CDR1 MNHEY, CDR2 SVGAGI. The CDR3 totals 15 residues, both ends included. CDR3 loop: CASFARASGQDGYTF.

The chain combines TRBV7-2 with TRBJ2-7, with 8 nucleotides matching TRBD1. CDR1 and CDR2 (germline): SGHTA, FQGNSA. After removal of 1 base from V and 5 bases from J, the junction contained 4 bases not matched to a gene. This CDR3 region has 14 residues. The CDR3 DNA reads as TGTGCCAGCAGCTTAGATGCAGGGGGCAACGAGCAGTACTTC. Amino acid sequence: CASSLDAGGNEQYF.

This chain uses TRBV5-1 with TRBJ1-2; 9 bases fit TRBD1. Germline V CDR1 and CDR2: SGHRS, YFSETQ. V was pared by 1 base and J by 3 bases, with 7 bases of the junction left unmatched. The CDR3 length is 16 residues. The CDR3 spells CASSLSPGQGDYGYTF. The CDR3 DNA sequence: TGCGCCAGCAGCTTGTCTCCGGGACAGGGAGACTATGGCTACACCTTC. Combining the CDR3 with reference TRBV5-1 and TRBJ1-2 gives the whole variable domain KAGVTQTPRYLIKTRGQQVTLSCSPISGHRSVSWYQQTPGQGLQFLFEYFSETQRNKGNFPGRFSGRQFSNSRSEMNVSTLELGDSALYLCASSLSPGQGDYGYTFGSGTRLTVV.

The chain links TRBV27 to TRBJ2-1; TRBD2 matches at 10 bases. The V gene end was trimmed by 3 bases and the J gene end by 4 bases; junction bases not matched to a gene: 6. The CDR3 totals 16 residues. Germline values: CDR1 MNHEY, CDR2 SMNVEV (reference sequence). CDR3 sequence reads: CASSLAAGGPYNEQFF. The CDR3 DNA sequence: TGTGCCAGCAGTTTGGCAGCGGGAGGGCCGTACAATGAGCAGTTCTTC.

The rearrangement joins TRBV7-3 to TRBJ2-1; D remains ambiguous. V lost 6 bases and J lost 7, with 10 bases in between. Looked up from germline, CDR1 is SGHTA and CDR2 is FQGTGA. This CDR3 comprises 12 residues. CDR3 region: CASSFVGNEQFF. DNA of the CDR3: TGTGCCAGCAGTTTCGTGGGGAATGAGCAGTTCTTC.

This chain joins TRBV16 and TRBJ1-2; D is uncertain. Trimming pared 4 bases from V and 4 bases from J, leaving 16 bases between. The CDR3 is made up of 15 amino acids. The germline CDR1 and CDR2 sequences are KGHSY and FQNENV. The CDR3 spells CASSPKPGQVYGYTF. The CDR3 nucleotides read TGTGCCAGCAGCCCCAAGCCTGGTCAGGTCTATGGCTACACCTTC.

In its sample, this clone was seen a few times. The chain is built from TRBV7-8 and TRBJ2-2, with 12 bases fitting TRBD1. The ends lost 1 base at V and 8 bases at J; junction bases unmatched: 2. CDR3 length equals 15 residues. The germline gives CDR1 SGHVS, CDR2 FQNEAQ. The CDR3 nucleotides are TGTGCCAGCAGCTTAGGGGACAGGGGGCGAGGGGAGCTGTTTTTT. Protein: CASSLGDRGRGELFF.

This clone turned up a few times. The genes are TRBV6-5 and TRBJ2-7; no definite D call. The CDR3 extends over 11 amino acids. CDR1 is MNHEY, CDR2 SVGAGI, per germline. V dropped 1 base and J dropped 6 bases, with 4 bases sitting between them. The CDR3 sequence: CASSYLAEQYF. DNA for the CDR3: TGTGCCAGCAGTTACTTAGCCGAGCAGTACTTC.

V gene TRBV18 combines with J gene TRBJ2-5; no firm D call. This CDR3 contains 13 residues. The V and J ends lost 4 bases and 4 bases respectively, with 10 bases between them. Germline lookup yields CDR1 KGHSH and CDR2 LQKENI. CDR3 region: CASSRVEGETQYF. CDR3 DNA sequence: TGTGCCAGCTCACGTGTGGAAGGAGAGACCCAGTACTTC.

The chain joins TRBV6-6 to TRBJ2-3; D not resolved. CDR1 and CDR2 (germline): MNHNY, SVGAGI (reference sequence). Trimming removed 6 bases from V and 3 bases from J, with 13 bases in between. The CDR3 sequence is 14 residues long. This CDR3 reads CASRPELETDTQYF. The CDR3 DNA is TGTGCCAGCAGACCTGAGTTAGAGACAGATACGCAGTATTTT.

In its sample, this clone was seen a few times. This rearrangement joins TRBV5-6 to TRBJ2-3; 9 bases map to TRBD2. J lost 1 base, V lost 0 bases, and 3 bases had no gene match. The germline V gene has CDR1 SGHDT and CDR2 YYEEEE. The CDR3 totals 16 residues. The CDR3 DNA is TGTGCCAGCAGCTTGGCACGCGGGGGGGGCACAGATACGCAGTATTTT. Translation gives CASSLARGGGTDTQYF.

This clone rates as large (0.1 to 1%). The chain links TRBV25-1 to TRBJ1-2; TRBD1 might be the D (5 bases). Looked up from germline, CDR1 is MGHDK and CDR2 is SYGVNS. The CDR3 is 13 residues long. V lost 2 bases and J lost 8, with 12 bases in between. CDR3 nucleotides: TGTGCCAGCAGTGAACCTCACCAGGGAGGCTACACCTTC. It yields the protein CASSEPHQGGYTF.

Remarks on this clone: An end of the junction differs from the germline gene, which may be a read error. This chain uses TRBV2 with TRBJ2-5; TRBD2 is a possible D gene (6 bases). Per germline, CDR1 SNHLY and CDR2 FYNNEI. CDR3 length: 13 residues. This CDR3 is CASSEIEATPGDF. The CDR3, as DNA: TGTGCCAGCAGTGAAATAGAGGCGACCCCGGGAGACTTC. Based on the CDR3 plus reference TRBV2 and TRBJ2-5, the full variable domain is EPEVTQTPSHQVTQMGQEVILRCVPISNHLYFYWYRQILGQKVEFLVSFYNNEISEKSEIFDDQFSVERPDGSNFTLKIRSTKLEDSAMYFCASSEIEATPGDFGPGTRLLVL.

This clone ranks as large. The chain is built from TRBV3-1 (or the pseudogene TRBV3-2) and TRBJ1-1; the D gene is possibly TRBD1 (6 bases). Per the germline V gene, CDR1 is LGHDT and CDR2 is YNNKEL (reference sequence). Trimming took off 2 bases at V and 1 base at J, with 32 bases between the two ends. The CDR3 loop spans 22 amino acids. The CDR3 DNA is TGTGCCAGCAGCCAACCCCTCCCCCAGGGGAGTAAAGATCGACCCTCGAACACTGAAGCTTTCTTT. Its translation is CASSQPLPQGSKDRPSNTEAFF.

This clone was picked up one time. The V gene is TRBV5-4, the J gene TRBJ2-5; D is uncertain. V lost 0 bases and J 1 base, leaving 7 bases between the germline ends. CDR3 size: 14 residues. Germline CDR1 reads SGHNT; CDR2 reads YYREEE (reference sequence). The CDR3 DNA sequence: TGTGCCAGCAGCTTGGAACTGCGCCAAGAGACCCAGTACTTC. It encodes CASSLELRQETQYF.

The gene calls are TRBV9 and TRBJ2-7, with 10 bases that match TRBD1. The CDR3 is made up of 15 amino acids. The trim removed 3 bases at V and 5 bases at J, leaving 8 bases unmatched. Germline assignment: CDR1 SGDLS and CDR2 YYNGEE. The DNA of the CDR3 is TGTGCCAGCAGCGCTTCCGGGACAGGGGTGAACGAGCAGTACTTC. Its protein product is CASSASGTGVNEQYF.

The chain couples TRBV5-1 to TRBJ1-4; D is ambiguous. Trimming removed 2 bases from V and 7 bases from J, with 3 bases in between. This CDR3 contains 11 residues. Per germline, CDR1 SGHRS and CDR2 YFSETQ. In nucleotides, the CDR3 is TGCGCCAGCAGCTTAGGTGAAAAACTGTTTTTT. It is translated as CASSLGEKLFF.